This T cell receptor beta chain stems from a study of blood T cell repertoires in COVID-19. Germline CDR1 is SQVTM and CDR2 is ANQGSEA. This CDR3 comprises 13 residues. J was trimmed by 6 bases and V by 6 bases; bases with no gene match: 10. Profiled with immunoSEQ multiplex PCR; TCRdb holds only in-frame clones, not every one. In the table there are 9,500 to 15,000 clones, 70% to 75% of which are singletons. The clonotype comes from a man aged 60 to 69 with COVID-19, enrolled during active disease. Material: peripheral blood. The chain joins TRBV29-1 to TRBJ1-1; 7 positions match TRBD1. The CDR3 protein is CSVDNRGRSEAFF. Written as DNA, the CDR3 is TGCAGCGTAGACAACAGGGGAAGGTCTGAAGCTTTCTTT.